The clone carrying this T cell receptor beta chain showed up many times. Its antigen is currently unknown. Molecules of cDNA were individually given unique molecular identifiers that were attached to them. TCRdb itself ran the 5' RACE reads through MiXCR, one entry per CDR3 protein. This sample has about 80,000 distinct CDR3 sequences, with approximately 9.1% found just once. Germline values: CDR1 LGHDT, CDR2 YNNKEL (reference sequence). CDR3 length: 14 amino acids. With 1 base removed from V and 5 bases from J, the gap between germline ends came to 10 bases. The sample comes from a study of early T cells in non-severe SARS-CoV-2 infection. Across the whole study: Chains were not paired, and sequencing was done on bulk RNA from unsorted whole blood. Study results and limitations: Database matching using VDJdb favored anti-spike CD8 responses, with private and CD4 specificities left missing.

This clonotype originated in an adult who was a healthcare worker with PCR-confirmed SARS-CoV-2 infection or an uninfected control (not recorded which). Input material: whole blood. The chain couples TRBV3-1 to TRBJ2-3, with a tentative D call TRBD1 (6 bases). This CDR3 reads CASSQAGAVDTQYF. In DNA form, the CDR3 reads TGTGCCAGCAGCCAAGCAGGGGCTGTAGATACGCAGTATTTT.